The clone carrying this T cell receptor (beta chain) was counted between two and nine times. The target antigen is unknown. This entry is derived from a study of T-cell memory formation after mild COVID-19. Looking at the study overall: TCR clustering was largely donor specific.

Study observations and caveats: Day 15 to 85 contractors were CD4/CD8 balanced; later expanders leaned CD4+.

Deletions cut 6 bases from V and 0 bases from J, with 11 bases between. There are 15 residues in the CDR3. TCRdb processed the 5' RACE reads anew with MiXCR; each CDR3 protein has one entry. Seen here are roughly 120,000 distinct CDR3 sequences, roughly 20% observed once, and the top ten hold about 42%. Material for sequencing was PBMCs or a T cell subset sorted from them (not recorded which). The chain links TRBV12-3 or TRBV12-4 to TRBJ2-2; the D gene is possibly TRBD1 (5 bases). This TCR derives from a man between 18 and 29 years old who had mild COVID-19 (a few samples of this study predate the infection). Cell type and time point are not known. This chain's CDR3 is CASRLLTANTGELFF. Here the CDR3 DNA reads TGTGCCAGCAGACTACTGACAGCGAACACCGGGGAGCTGTTTTTT.